This entry lists 32 T cell receptor beta chains sequenced from one sample in a study of Ad26.COV2.S vaccination and SARS-CoV-2 variants. Produced via immunoSEQ multiplex PCR; TCRdb's table is partial and in-frame only. The sample includes some 45,000 clones, roughly 84% of them seen just once. The material sequenced was peripheral blood, taken after recovery from COVID-19. These receptors all come from a human donor who had recovered from COVID-19.

The gene calls are TRBV4-2 and TRBJ2-5, with 7 bases aligning to TRBD2. Unmatched junction bases numbered 15, after V lost 0 bases and J lost 5 bases. There are 18 residues in the CDR3. Per the germline V gene, CDR1 is LGHNA and CDR2 is YNFKEQ. The CDR3 coding sequence is TGTGCCAGCAGCCAAGATGTGGCAAATTGGCGGGAGTGGGAGACCCAGTACTTC. This encodes CASSQDVANWREWETQYF.

The rearrangement links TRBV5-1 to TRBJ2-6; possible D gene TRBD2, 5 bases. Germline V gives CDR1 SGHRS, CDR2 YFSETQ. With 4 bases removed from V and 1 base from J, the gap between germline ends came to 15 bases. The CDR3 covers 17 residues. CDR3 nucleotide sequence: TGCGCCAGCAGCCCCTCGGGGAAACTGTCTGGGGCCAACGTCCTGACTTTC. It codes for CASSPSGKLSGANVLTF.

The V and J genes are TRBV2 and TRBJ2-2; unclear D gene. The V end was cut by 6 bases, the J end by 2 bases, with 10 bases between. Germline CDR1 SNHLY, CDR2 FYNNEI. This CDR3 is built from 14 residues. This CDR3 reads CASRWSKNTGELFF. Here the CDR3 DNA reads TGTGCCAGCAGATGGTCCAAAAACACCGGGGAGCTGTTTTTT.

This chain uses TRBV5-1 with TRBJ1-4; TRBD1 agrees at 7 bases. The CDR3 consists of 16 residues. The germline CDR1 and CDR2 sequences are SGHRS and YFSETQ. V lost 0 bases to trimming and J lost 7 bases; unmatched junction nucleotides: 9. CDR3 amino acids: CASSLGGRGQSEKLFF. CDR3 sequence (DNA): TGCGCCAGCAGCTTGGGAGGCAGGGGACAGTCTGAAAAACTGTTTTTT.

V is TRBV12-3 or TRBV12-4 and J is TRBJ2-7; no reliable D call. This CDR3 region has 12 residues. Trimming pared 6 bases from V and 0 bases from J, leaving 6 bases between. CDR3 bases: TGTGCCAGCAGCCTCTTCTCCTACGAGCAGTACTTC. It yields the protein CASSLFSYEQYF.

J is TRBJ2-7 and V is TRBV2, with D maybe TRBD1 (7 bases). This CDR3 contains 16 residues. The germline V gene encodes CDR1 SNHLY and CDR2 FYNNEI. Trimming pared 6 bases from V and 6 bases from J, leaving 24 bases between. CDR3 residues: CASSPKRGTATSEQYV. The CDR3, as DNA: TGTGCCAGCAGCCCTAAACGCGGGACAGCGACCTCCGAGCAGTACGTC.

The chain has TRBV11-2 and TRBJ1-1, with D perhaps TRBD1 (6 bases). The CDR3 has 14 residues. CDR1 and CDR2 from the germline V gene are SGHAT and FQNNGV. Between the trimmed V and J ends, which lost 2 bases and 0 bases, there was a span of 7 bases. CDR3: CASSLTGMNTEAFF. As DNA, the CDR3 is TGTGCCAGCAGCTTAACAGGGATGAACACTGAAGCTTTCTTT. Full variable domain (rest looked up from reference TRBV11-2 and TRBJ1-1): EAGVAQSPRYKIIEKRQSVAFWCNPISGHATLYWYQQILGQGPKLLIQFQNNGVVDDSQLPKDRFSAERLKGVDSTLKIQPAKLEDSAVYLCASSLTGMNTEAFFGQGTRLTVV.

This chain uses TRBV2 with TRBJ1-5; D uncertain. The germline gives CDR1 SNHLY, CDR2 FYNNEI. This CDR3 spans 15 amino acids. Trimming removed 2 bases from V and 2 bases from J, with 10 bases in between. Here the CDR3 reads CASSESNKGNQPQHF. Written as DNA, the CDR3 is TGTGCCAGCAGTGAATCAAATAAAGGCAATCAGCCCCAGCATTTT.

The chain joins TRBV5-1 to TRBJ2-2; weak D call: TRBD1 (7 bases). Trimming cost V 5 bases and J 1 base, with 15 bases left between them. The CDR3 has 16 amino acids. Germline assignment: CDR1 SGHRS and CDR2 YFSETQ. CDR3 bases: TGCGCCAGCAGGGCGGCGGGACAGCTGAACACCGGGGAGCTGTTTTTT. Translation gives CASRAAGQLNTGELFF.

The chain carries TRBV5-1 and TRBJ2-7; 9 bases fit TRBD2. V shed 2 bases and J 2 bases; nucleotides not matched to a gene: 2. The CDR3 covers 14 residues. The V gene's germline CDR1 is SGHRS and CDR2 YFSETQ. This chain's CDR3 is CASSLSGGTYEQYV. CDR3 DNA: TGCGCCAGCAGCTTAAGCGGGGGGACCTACGAGCAGTACGTC.

The V call is TRBV29-1, the J call TRBJ2-5; perhaps TRBD2 as D (5 bases). V was cut by 6 bases and J by 5 bases, with 13 bases left in between. Germline lookup yields CDR1 SQVTM and CDR2 ANQGSEA. The CDR3 is 12 amino acids. The CDR3 sequence is CSVRLQRETQYF. DNA of the CDR3: TGCAGCGTCAGGCTACAGCGGGAGACCCAGTACTTC.

The V gene is TRBV4-2, the J gene TRBJ2-3; D gene uncertain. This CDR3 contains 14 residues. In germline, CDR1 is LGHNA, CDR2 YNFKEQ. V dropped 0 bases and J dropped 3 bases, with 7 bases sitting between them. The CDR3: CASSQEGTTDTQYF. CDR3 coding DNA: TGTGCCAGCAGCCAAGAAGGCACTACAGATACGCAGTATTTT.

This chain links TRBV24-1 with TRBJ2-1, with 9 bases matching TRBD2. V trimming: 3 bases; J trimming: 5 bases; junction bases outside the gene matches: 16. Looked up from germline, CDR1 is KGHDR and CDR2 is SFDVKD. This CDR3 is built from 19 residues. The chain's CDR3 is CATSDGLQKAGGIDNEQFF. The DNA of the CDR3 is TGTGCCACCAGTGATGGTCTGCAGAAAGCGGGAGGAATCGACAATGAGCAGTTCTTC.

The chain is built from TRBV5-4 and TRBJ2-3, with unresolved D. Per germline, CDR1 SGHNT and CDR2 YYREEE (reference sequence). The CDR3 loop spans 14 amino acids. V lost 0 bases and J lost 1, with 6 bases in between. The CDR3 DNA reads TGTGCCAGCAGCTTGGCCGGAGGCACAGATACGCAGTATTTT. It encodes CASSLAGGTDTQYF. Complete variable domain (other parts from reference TRBV5-4 and TRBJ2-3): ETGVTQSPTHLIKTRGQQVTLRCSSQSGHNTVSWYQQALGQGPQFIFQYYREEENGRGNFPPRFSGLQFPNYSSELNVNALELDDSALYLCASSLAGGTDTQYFGPGTRLTVL.

This clone was found once. The chain recombines TRBV19 with TRBJ2-3; 7 bases agree with TRBD1. The CDR3 is 16 amino acids. Trimming took 4 bases from V and 1 from J; bases not matched to a gene: 8. CDR1 is LNHDA and CDR2 is SQIVND in the germline V gene (reference sequence). Here the CDR3 DNA reads TGTGCCAGTAGTAGAGGACAGGCCTCCCGCACAGATACGCAGTATTTT. It yields the protein CASSRGQASRTDTQYF.

The rearrangement links TRBV7-9 to TRBJ2-2; 7 bases fit TRBD2. With 6 bases clipped from V and 6 bases from J, the junction kept 10 bases outside the gene matches. This CDR3 is built from 15 residues. The germline V gene has CDR1 SEHNR and CDR2 FQNEAQ (reference sequence). The CDR3 sequence is CASSYRRGVAGELFF. In DNA form, the CDR3 reads TGTGCCAGCAGTTATCGACGGGGGGTGGCCGGGGAGCTGTTTTTT.

A note on this clone: Other DNA sequences within the sample encode an identical CDR3. J is TRBJ1-1 and V is TRBV6-1; TRBD1 agrees at 7 bases. The germline CDR1 and CDR2 sequences are MNHNS and SASEGT. J was trimmed by 3 bases and V by 1 base; bases with no gene match: 2. The CDR3 loop spans 14 amino acids. CDR3 DNA sequence: TGTGCCAGCAGTGAAGACAGGGGCGACACTGAAGCTTTCTTT. Translated: CASSEDRGDTEAFF.

The chain is built from TRBV15 and TRBJ2-5; 11 nucleotides line up with TRBD1. Germline CDR1 and CDR2: LNHNV and YYDKDF (reference sequence). The CDR3 is made up of 15 amino acids. The J segment lost 9 bases and the V segment lost 1 base, leaving 7 bases of the junction unmatched. CDR3 DNA: TGTGCCACCAGCAGAGGGACAGGGGGCCTCGAGGCCCAGTACTTC. Amino acid sequence: CATSRGTGGLEAQYF. Filled out from reference TRBV15 and TRBJ2-5, the complete variable domain reads DAMVIQNPRYQVTQFGKPVTLSCSQTLNHNVMYWYQQKSSQAPKLLFHYYDKDFNNEADTPDNFQSRRPNTSFCFLDIRSPGLGDTAMYLCATSRGTGGLEAQYFGPGTRLLVL.

The CDR3: CASSPPSGNPGNTIYF. CDR3 nucleotides: TGTGCCAGCTCACCACCATCTGGGAATCCTGGAAACACCATATATTTT. The rearrangement links TRBV18 to TRBJ1-3, with D unclear. V lost 0 bases and J lost 2, with 11 bases in between. The germline CDR1 and CDR2 sequences are KGHSH and LQKENI. The CDR3 sequence is 16 residues long.

The V call is TRBV10-3, the J call TRBJ1-1; D perhaps matches TRBD1 (5 bases). The CDR3 extends over 12 amino acids. V was pared by 8 bases and J by 1 base, with 8 bases between. Germline V CDR1 and CDR2: ENHRY, SYGVKD. CDR3 sequence reads: CAIRTSNTEAFF. The CDR3 bases are TGTGCCATCCGGACATCGAACACTGAAGCTTTCTTT.

The V call is TRBV27, the J call TRBJ2-3, with 7 nucleotides matching TRBD1. J gave up 10 bases and V 5 bases, and 3 bases lay outside the gene matches. Germline V gives CDR1 MNHEY, CDR2 SMNVEV (reference sequence). The CDR3 has 11 residues. The chain's CDR3 is CASSNRGPQYF. As DNA, the CDR3 is TGTGCCAGCAGTAACAGGGGCCCGCAGTATTTT.

This clone counts as medium-sized. The V and J genes are TRBV10-3 and TRBJ2-7; 8 bases align to TRBD2. The CDR3 length is 12 residues. From germline, CDR1 is ENHRY and CDR2 SYGVKD. The V and J ends lost 6 bases and 4 bases, in that order; junction bases with no gene match: 2. The CDR3 DNA reads as TGTGCCATCAGGGGACTAGAGTACGAGCAGTACTTC. Its protein is CAIRGLEYEQYF.

This clone has just one count. The V and J genes are TRBV12-5 and TRBJ1-6; D unclear. The CDR3 runs to 12 residues. Trimming removed 0 bases at V and 15 bases at J, with 9 bases between. Germline loops: CDR1 LGHNT, CDR2 FRNRAP. CDR3 DNA sequence: TGTGCTAGTGGTTTGGTGACGGACCGCCTCCACTTT. This encodes CASGLVTDRLHF. The whole variable domain, remainder taken from reference TRBV12-5 and TRBJ1-6, is DARVTQTPRHKVTEMGQEVTMRCQPILGHNTVFWYRQTMMQGLELLAYFRNRAPLDDSGMPKDRFSAEMPDATLATLKIQPSEPRDSAVYFCASGLVTDRLHFGNGTRLTVT.

The J gene is TRBJ2-5, the V gene TRBV10-1; D possibly corresponds to TRBD2 (5 bases). Germline V gene data show CDR1 as WNHNN and CDR2 as SYGVQD (reference sequence). This CDR3 has 12 amino acids. Trimming removed 5 bases at V and 2 bases at J, with 6 bases between. CDR3 DNA sequence: TGCGCCAGCAGTACGGGACAAGAGACCCAGTACTTC. Protein product: CASSTGQETQYF.

V is TRBV15 and J is TRBJ1-2, with D uncertain. V was pared by 4 bases and J by 4 bases, with 4 bases between. The CDR3 is 11 amino acids. CDR1 is LNHNV and CDR2 is YYDKDF in the germline V gene (reference sequence). The CDR3 spells CATSNTYGYTF. The DNA of the CDR3 is TGTGCCACCAGCAATACCTATGGCTACACCTTC.

The chain couples TRBV2 to TRBJ1-2; 8 positions match TRBD1. The germline V gene has CDR1 SNHLY and CDR2 FYNNEI. The junction had 5 bases not matched to a gene; V was cut back by 6 bases and J by 2 bases. The CDR3 covers 14 residues. CDR3 bases: TGTGCCAGCAGGGTAGGACAGGGAAACTATGGCTACACCTTC. Its translation is CASRVGQGNYGYTF.

CDR3 sequence reads: CASSLDRNYGYTF. In DNA, the CDR3 is TGTGCCAGCAGCTTAGACAGGAACTATGGCTACACCTTC. The chain links TRBV11-1 to TRBJ1-2, with D maybe TRBD1 (5 bases). This CDR3 comprises 13 residues. Trimming took off 1 base at V and 2 bases at J, with 5 bases between the two ends. Germline V gene sequence: CDR1 SGHAT, CDR2 FQDESV (reference sequence).

This sequence joins TRBV9 and TRBJ2-3; 9 positions match TRBD2. The CDR3 has 15 residues. The germline gives CDR1 SGDLS, CDR2 YYNGEE. J lost 3 bases, V lost 0 bases, and 2 bases had no gene match. CDR3 loop: CASSVGGGATDTQYF. The CDR3 nucleotides are TGTGCCAGCAGCGTAGGCGGGGGGGCGACAGATACGCAGTATTTT.

V gene TRBV27 combines with J gene TRBJ1-5, with D possibly being TRBD1 (5 bases). CDR3 length: 14 amino acids. Trimming cost V 5 bases and J 3 bases, with 11 bases left between them. CDR1 is MNHEY, CDR2 SMNVEV, per germline (reference sequence). In nucleotides, the CDR3 is TGTGCCAGCAGTGGCGGGGGGACCAATCAGCCCCAGCATTTT. Its translation: CASSGGGTNQPQHF.

This clone was found a few times. The chain is built from TRBV5-4 and TRBJ2-2; 8 bases map to TRBD2. This CDR3 is built from 14 residues. V dropped 3 bases and J dropped 3; count of bases not matched to a gene: 1. In germline, CDR1 is SGHNT, CDR2 YYREEE (reference sequence). The CDR3 spells CASSSGLDTGELFF. The CDR3 bases are TGTGCCAGCAGCTCGGGACTAGACACCGGGGAGCTGTTTTTT. The full variable domain, its missing parts supplied by reference TRBV5-4 and TRBJ2-2, is ETGVTQSPTHLIKTRGQQVTLRCSSQSGHNTVSWYQQALGQGPQFIFQYYREEENGRGNFPPRFSGLQFPNYSSELNVNALELDDSALYLCASSSGLDTGELFFGEGSRLTVL.

This clone was counted a few times. The rearrangement joins TRBV5-1 to TRBJ2-2, with D unclear. The CDR3 loop spans 14 amino acids. The germline V gene encodes CDR1 SGHRS and CDR2 YFSETQ. Trimming left V 0 bases short and J 0 bases short, with 3 bases between. The CDR3, as DNA: TGCGCCAGCAGCTTGGATACGAACACCGGGGAGCTGTTTTTT. It yields the protein CASSLDTNTGELFF.

This rearrangement joins TRBV6-2 or TRBV6-3 to TRBJ2-7; 11 bases map to TRBD1. CDR3 length: 17 amino acids. The trim removed 0 bases at V and 2 bases at J, leaving 6 bases unmatched. Germline lookup yields CDR1 MNHEY and CDR2 SVGEGT. The CDR3 bases are TGTGCCAGCAGTTACTCGAAGGGGACAGGGGGGACCTACGAGCAGTACGTC. It specifies CASSYSKGTGGTYEQYV.